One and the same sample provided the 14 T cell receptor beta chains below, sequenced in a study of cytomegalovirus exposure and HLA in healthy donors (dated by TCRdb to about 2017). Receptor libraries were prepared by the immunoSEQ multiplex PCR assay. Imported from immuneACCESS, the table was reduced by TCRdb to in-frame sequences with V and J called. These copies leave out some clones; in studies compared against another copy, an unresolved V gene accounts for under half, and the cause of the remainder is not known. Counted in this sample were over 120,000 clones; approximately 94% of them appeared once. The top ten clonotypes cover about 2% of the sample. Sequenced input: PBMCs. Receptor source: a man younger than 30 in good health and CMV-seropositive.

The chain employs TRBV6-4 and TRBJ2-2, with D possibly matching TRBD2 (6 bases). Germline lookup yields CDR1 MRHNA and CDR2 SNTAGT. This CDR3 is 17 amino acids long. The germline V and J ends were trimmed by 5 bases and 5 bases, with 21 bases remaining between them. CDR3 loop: CASSPSPGTPRTGELFF. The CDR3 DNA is TGTGCCAGCAGTCCCTCCCCTGGGACTCCTCGGACCGGGGAGCTGTTTTTT.

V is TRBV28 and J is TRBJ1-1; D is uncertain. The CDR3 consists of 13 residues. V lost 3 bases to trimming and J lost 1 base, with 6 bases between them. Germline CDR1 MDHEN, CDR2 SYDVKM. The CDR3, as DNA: TGTGCCAGCAGTTTTGTCAAGAACACTGAAGCTTTCTTT. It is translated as CASSFVKNTEAFF. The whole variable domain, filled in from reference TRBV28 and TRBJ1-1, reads DVKVTQSSRYLVKRTGEKVFLECVQDMDHENMFWYRQDPGLGLRLIYFSYDVKMKEKGDIPEGYSVSREKKERFSLILESASTNQTSMYLCASSFVKNTEAFFGQGTRLTVV.

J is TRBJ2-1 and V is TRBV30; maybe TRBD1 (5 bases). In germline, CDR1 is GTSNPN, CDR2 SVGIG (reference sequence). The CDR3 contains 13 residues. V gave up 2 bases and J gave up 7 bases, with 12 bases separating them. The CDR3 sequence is CAWSRGISNEQFF. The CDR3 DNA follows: TGTGCCTGGAGTAGGGGCATCTCGAATGAGCAGTTCTTC.

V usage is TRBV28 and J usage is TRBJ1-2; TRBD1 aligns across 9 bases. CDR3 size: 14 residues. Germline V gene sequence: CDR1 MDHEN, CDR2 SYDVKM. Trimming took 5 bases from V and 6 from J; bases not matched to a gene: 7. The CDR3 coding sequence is TGTGCCAGCAGTCCCGGGACAGGGATTCATGGCTACACCTTC. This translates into CASSPGTGIHGYTF.

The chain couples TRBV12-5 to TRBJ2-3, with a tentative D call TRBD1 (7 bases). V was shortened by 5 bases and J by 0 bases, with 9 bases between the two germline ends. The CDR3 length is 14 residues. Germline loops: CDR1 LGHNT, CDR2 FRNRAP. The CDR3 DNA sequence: TGTGCTAGTGGTGCGGGACAGAGCACAGATACGCAGTATTTT. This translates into CASGAGQSTDTQYF. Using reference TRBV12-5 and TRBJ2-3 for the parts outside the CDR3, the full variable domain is DARVTQTPRHKVTEMGQEVTMRCQPILGHNTVFWYRQTMMQGLELLAYFRNRAPLDDSGMPKDRFSAEMPDATLATLKIQPSEPRDSAVYFCASGAGQSTDTQYFGPGTRLTVL.

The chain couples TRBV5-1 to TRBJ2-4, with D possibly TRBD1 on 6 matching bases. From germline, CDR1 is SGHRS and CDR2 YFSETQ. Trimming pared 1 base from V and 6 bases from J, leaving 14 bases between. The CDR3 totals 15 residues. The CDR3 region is CASSLWVEGGNIQYF. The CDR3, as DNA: TGCGCCAGCAGCTTGTGGGTGGAAGGGGGAAACATTCAGTACTTC. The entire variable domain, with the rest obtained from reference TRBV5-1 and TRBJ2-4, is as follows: KAGVTQTPRYLIKTRGQQVTLSCSPISGHRSVSWYQQTPGQGLQFLFEYFSETQRNKGNFPGRFSGRQFSNSRSEMNVSTLELGDSALYLCASSLWVEGGNIQYFGAGTRLSVL.

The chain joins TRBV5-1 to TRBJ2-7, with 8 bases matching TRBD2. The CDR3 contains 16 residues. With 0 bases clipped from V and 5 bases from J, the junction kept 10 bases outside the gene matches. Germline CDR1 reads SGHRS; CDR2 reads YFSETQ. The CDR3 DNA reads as TGCGCCAGCAGCTTGGGTCTAAGCGGGAGCGGCAACGAGCAGTACTTC. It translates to CASSLGLSGSGNEQYF. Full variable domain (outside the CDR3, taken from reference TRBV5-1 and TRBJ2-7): KAGVTQTPRYLIKTRGQQVTLSCSPISGHRSVSWYQQTPGQGLQFLFEYFSETQRNKGNFPGRFSGRQFSNSRSEMNVSTLELGDSALYLCASSLGLSGSGNEQYFGPGTRLTVT.

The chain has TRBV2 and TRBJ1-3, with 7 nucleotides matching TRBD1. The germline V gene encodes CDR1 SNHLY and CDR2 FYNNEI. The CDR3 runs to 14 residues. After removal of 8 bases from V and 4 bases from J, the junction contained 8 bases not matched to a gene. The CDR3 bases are TGTGCCAGCGAGAGGGGGCGAGCCGGAAACACCATATATTTT. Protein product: CASERGRAGNTIYF.

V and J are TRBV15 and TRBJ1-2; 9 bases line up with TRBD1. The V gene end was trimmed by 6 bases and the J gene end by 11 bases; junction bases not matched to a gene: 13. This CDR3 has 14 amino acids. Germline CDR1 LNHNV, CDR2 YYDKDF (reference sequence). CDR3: CATSAGQGLFGYTF. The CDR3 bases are TGTGCCACCAGTGCGGGACAGGGTCTTTTCGGATACACCTTC.

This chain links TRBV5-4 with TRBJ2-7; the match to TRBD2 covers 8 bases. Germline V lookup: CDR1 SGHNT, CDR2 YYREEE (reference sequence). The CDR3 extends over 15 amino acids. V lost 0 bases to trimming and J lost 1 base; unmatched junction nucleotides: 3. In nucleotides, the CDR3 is TGTGCCAGCAGCTTGGGTCCTAGCGGGTCCTACGAGCAGTACTTC. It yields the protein CASSLGPSGSYEQYF.

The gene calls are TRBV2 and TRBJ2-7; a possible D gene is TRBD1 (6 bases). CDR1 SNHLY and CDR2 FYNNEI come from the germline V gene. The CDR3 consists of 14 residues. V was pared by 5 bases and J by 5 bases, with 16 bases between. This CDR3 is CASSFSGARNEQYF. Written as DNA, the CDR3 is TGTGCCAGCAGTTTCTCAGGGGCGCGTAACGAGCAGTACTTC.

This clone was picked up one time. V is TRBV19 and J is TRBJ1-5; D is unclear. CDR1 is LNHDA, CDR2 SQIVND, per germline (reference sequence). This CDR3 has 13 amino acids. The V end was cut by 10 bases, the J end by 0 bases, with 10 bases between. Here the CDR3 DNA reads TGTGCCACCGCAATTAGTAGCAATCAGCCCCAGCATTTT. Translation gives CATAISSNQPQHF. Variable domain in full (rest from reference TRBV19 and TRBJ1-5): DGGITQSPKYLFRKEGQNVTLSCEQNLNHDAMYWYRQDPGQGLRLIYYSQIVNDFQKGDIAEGYSVSREKKESFPLTVTSAQKNPTAFYLCATAISSNQPQHFGDGTRLSIL.

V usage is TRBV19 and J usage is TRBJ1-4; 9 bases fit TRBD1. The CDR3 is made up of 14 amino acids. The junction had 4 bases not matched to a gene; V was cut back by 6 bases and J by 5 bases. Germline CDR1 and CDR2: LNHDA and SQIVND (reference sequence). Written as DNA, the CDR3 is TGTGCCAGTAGCCCTGACAGGGGGAATGAAAAACTGTTTTTT. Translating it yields CASSPDRGNEKLFF.

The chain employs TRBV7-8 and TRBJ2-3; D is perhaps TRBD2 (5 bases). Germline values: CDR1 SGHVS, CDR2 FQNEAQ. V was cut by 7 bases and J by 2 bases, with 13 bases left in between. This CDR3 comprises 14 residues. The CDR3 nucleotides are TGTGCCAGCAAACTAGGACCTAACACAGATACGCAGTATTTT. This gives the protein CASKLGPNTDTQYF. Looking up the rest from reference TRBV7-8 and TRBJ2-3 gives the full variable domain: GAGVSQSPRYKVAKRGQDVALRCDPISGHVSLFWYQQALGQGPEFLTYFQNEAQLDKSGLPSDRFFAERPEGSVSTLKIQRTQQEDSAVYLCASKLGPNTDTQYFGPGTRLTVL.